Listed below are T cell receptor beta chains from one sample, sequenced in a study of blood T cell repertoires in COVID-19. Assay used: immunoSEQ multiplex PCR; TCRdb lists only in-frame clones, some missing. This table holds roughly 440,000 clones, around 89% found once. Material for sequencing was peripheral blood. The receptors were gathered from a woman aged 50 to 65 with COVID-19, enrolled during active disease. The CDR3 runs from the conserved cysteine through the conserved F or W. A D gene is named only where the DNA matches it firmly. Where a row states a size, it is once, few, many or the class of an expanded clone; other rows omit it.

TRBV2	TRBD1	-	TRBJ2-1	CASEDGTDSNEQFF	TGTGCCAGCGAAGACGGGACAGACTCCAATGAGCAGTTCTTC
TRBV5-4	-	-	TRBJ2-3	CASSLQGSDTQYF	TGTGCCAGCAGCTTACAGGGTTCCGATACGCAGTATTTT
TRBV4-1	-	-	TRBJ2-7	CASSQVQGSYEQYF	TGCGCCAGCAGCCAAGTACAGGGTTCTTACGAGCAGTACTTC
TRBV5-1	-	-	TRBJ2-2	CASSPEQGAYTGELFF	TGCGCCAGCAGTCCGGAGCAGGGCGCTTACACCGGGGAGCTGTTTTTT
TRBV6-5	-	-	TRBJ2-2	CASTLTVSGTGELFF	TGTGCCAGCACCTTAACAGTGAGCGGGACCGGGGAGCTGTTTTTT
TRBV28	-	-	TRBJ1-6	CASSQGPWHSPLHF	TGTGCCAGCAGCCAGGGCCCATGGCATTCACCCCTCCACTTT
TRBV9	-	-	TRBJ2-7	CASSVGYSSYEQYF	TGTGCCAGCAGCGTAGGGTACTCGTCCTACGAGCAGTACTTC
TRBV6-1	-	-	TRBJ2-1	CASSEATPYNEQFF	TGTGCCAGCAGTGAGGCAACCCCCTACAATGAGCAGTTCTTC
TRBV6-6	TRBD1	-	TRBJ2-7	CASSYSATGDTYEQYF	TGTGCCAGCAGTTACTCGGCGACAGGGGATACCTACGAGCAGTACTTC
TRBV10-3	-	once	TRBJ1-2	CAINSGDKWTGYTF	TGTGCCATCAATTCAGGGGACAAATGGACAGGCTACACCTTC
TRBV9	TRBD2	-	TRBJ2-3	CASSVGIGGAADTQYF	TGTGCCAGCAGCGTAGGAATCGGGGGGGCGGCAGATACGCAGTATTTT
TRBV6-5	TRBD1	-	TRBJ2-2	CASGSGTGGTGELFF	TGTGCCAGCGGATCCGGGACAGGGGGCACCGGGGAGCTGTTTTTT
TRBV11-1	-	few	TRBJ1-1	CASSLGQAWRAFF	TGTGCCAGCAGCTTAGGACAGGCGTGGAGAGCTTTCTTT
TRBV10-2	TRBD1	-	TRBJ1-2	CAPSGQGACGYTF	TGCGCCCCCTCCGGACAGGGGGCGTGTGGCTACACCTTC
TRBV18	-	-	TRBJ1-6	CASSIVRDQDSPLHF	TGTGCCAGCTCCATCGTTCGGGATCAGGATTCACCCCTCCACTTT
TRBV5-1	TRBD2	-	TRBJ2-3	CASSPSRRTSGGEAQYF	TGCGCCAGCAGCCCCTCCAGGAGGACTAGCGGGGGTGAAGCGCAGTATTTT
TRBV10-3	-	once	TRBJ2-6	CAISESTSSSGANVLTF	TGTGCCATCAGTGAGTCTACATCAAGCTCTGGGGCCAACGTCCTGACTTTC
TRBV7-5	-	-	TRBJ2-2	CARSLGGFRDREGSGELFF	TGTGCCAGAAGCCTAGGGGGGTTTCGGGACAGAGAGGGATCCGGGGAGCTGTTTTTT
TRBV6-5	TRBD1	-	TRBJ1-1	CASNYNRGGFGAFF	TGTGCCAGCAACTATAACAGGGGAGGTTTTGGAGCTTTCTTT
TRBV4-1	-	-	TRBJ1-2	CASSPLGVYGYTF	TGCGCCAGCAGCCCCCTCGGGGTCTATGGCTACACCTTC
TRBV7-9	TRBD2	-	TRBJ2-2	CASSTGRAGTNTGELFF	TGTGCCAGCAGCACCGGGAGGGCAGGGACGAACACCGGGGAGCTGTTTTTT
TRBV9	-	-	TRBJ1-1	CASSEEGRPMNTEAFF	TGTGCCAGCAGCGAGGAGGGGAGACCGATGAACACTGAAGCTTTCTTT
TRBV28	-	once	TRBJ1-1	CASSLALTEAFF	TGTGCCAGCAGTTTAGCGCTCACTGAAGCTTTCTTT
TRBV5-1	TRBD2	-	TRBJ2-7	CASSSLAGAYEQYF	TGCGCCAGCAGCTCACTAGCGGGGGCCTACGAGCAGTACTTC
TRBV5-4	-	-	TRBJ1-3	CASSFKTAAPGNTIYF	TGTGCCAGCAGCTTTAAGACAGCTGCTCCTGGAAACACCATATATTTT
TRBV5-6	-	-	TRBJ2-3	CASSLGARGSTDTQYF	TGTGCCAGCAGCTTGGGGGCGCGGGGTAGCACAGATACGCAGTATTTT
TRBV5-6	TRBD1	once	TRBJ2-7	CASSLPRQGQGQYF	TGTGCCAGCAGCTTACCGAGACAGGGACAAGGGCAGTACTTC
TRBV6-1	-	-	TRBJ1-2	CASSEGAYGYTF	TGTGCCAGCAGTGAGGGAGCCTATGGCTACACCTTC
TRBV6-5	-	-	TRBJ2-3	CASSYALSFTDTQYF	TGTGCCAGCAGTTACGCGCTGTCGTTTACAGATACGCAGTATTTT
TRBV7-3	-	-	TRBJ2-1	CASSFQGTNEQFF	TGTGCCAGCAGCTTTCAGGGGACCAATGAGCAGTTCTTC
TRBV18	-	-	TRBJ1-3	CATLQGFGNTIYF	TGTGCCACCTTACAGGGATTTGGAAACACCATATATTTT
TRBV6-5	TRBD1	-	TRBJ1-2	CASSTDRDYGYTF	TGTGCCAGCAGTACTGACAGGGACTATGGCTACACCTTC
TRBV6-5	TRBD1	-	TRBJ1-1	CASKTTGGTEAFF	TGTGCCAGCAAAACGACAGGGGGCACTGAAGCTTTCTTT
TRBV9	-	-	TRBJ1-2	CASSVGGAGFVYGYTF	TGTGCCAGCAGCGTAGGCGGAGCAGGGTTTGTCTATGGCTACACCTTC
TRBV6-4	-	-	TRBJ2-3	CASSDSGLPSDTQYF	TGTGCCAGCAGTGACAGCGGACTGCCCTCTGATACGCAGTATTTT
TRBV5-4	TRBD2	-	TRBJ2-1	CASRGGLAGGNEQFF	TGTGCCAGCAGGGGAGGGCTAGCGGGGGGGAATGAGCAGTTCTTC
TRBV11-3	-	once	TRBJ1-1	CASSRGTNTEAFF	TGTGCCAGCAGCCGGGGAACGAACACTGAAGCTTTCTTT
TRBV3-1/TRBV3-2	-	-	TRBJ1-2	CASSQDAGIAYGYTF	TGTGCCAGCAGCCAAGATGCAGGGATAGCCTATGGCTACACCTTC
TRBV2	-	-	TRBJ2-7	CASSEVDRGRDEQYF	TGTGCCAGCAGTGAGGTCGACCGCGGGCGCGACGAGCAGTACTTC
TRBV6-5	TRBD1	once	TRBJ2-1	CASVLQTGYSNEQFF	TGTGCCAGCGTACTTCAGACAGGGTACTCCAATGAGCAGTTCTTC
TRBV27	TRBD2	-	TRBJ2-1	CASSFERGQENEQFF	TGTGCCAGCAGCTTCGAGCGGGGTCAGGAGAATGAGCAGTTCTTC
TRBV10-3	-	-	TRBJ2-3	CAISDPGYTQYF	TGTGCCATCAGTGACCCGGGATATACGCAGTATTTT
TRBV14	TRBD1	few	TRBJ2-2	CASRGQGPQAQYTGELFF	TGTGCCAGCAGGGGACAGGGGCCCCAAGCCCAATACACCGGGGAGCTGTTTTTT
TRBV28	TRBD1	-	TRBJ1-2	CASTQWDRAIYYGYTF	TGTGCCAGCACACAGTGGGACAGGGCGATTTACTATGGCTACACCTTC
TRBV4-1	-	-	TRBJ1-1	CASSQPTGAGTQNTEAFF	TGCGCCAGCAGCCAACCCACGGGAGCGGGAACCCAGAACACTGAAGCTTTCTTT
TRBV19	TRBD1	-	TRBJ1-2	CASSIGTVYGYTF	TGTGCCAGTAGTATCGGGACAGTCTATGGCTACACCTTC
TRBV7-2	-	-	TRBJ2-7	CASRGGSSYEQYF	TGTGCCAGCAGAGGGGGAAGCTCCTACGAGCAGTACTTC
TRBV30	TRBD1	once	TRBJ1-5	CAWTSTGVNQPQHF	TGTGCCTGGACCTCGACAGGGGTCAATCAGCCCCAGCATTTT
TRBV27	-	-	TRBJ1-6	CASSLSGGSYNSPLHF	TGTGCCAGCAGTTTATCGGGGGGGTCCTATAATTCACCCCTCCACTTT
TRBV5-1	-	-	TRBJ2-7	CASSFQYRDEQYF	TGCGCCAGCAGCTTTCAGTACAGGGACGAGCAGTACTTC
TRBV7-2	TRBD2	few	TRBJ2-7	CASSLAGTSGAEQYF	TGTGCCAGCAGCTTAGCGGGGACTAGCGGAGCCGAGCAGTACTTC
TRBV6-5	-	-	TRBJ2-3	CASSKVVTGDTQYF	TGTGCCAGCAGTAAGGTCGTCACGGGAGATACGCAGTATTTT
TRBV2	-	-	TRBJ1-2	CASSVARLGLSMGYTF	TGTGCCAGCAGTGTCGCCAGATTGGGCCTATCGATGGGCTACACCTTC
TRBV19	TRBD1	-	TRBJ1-4	CASSRTGGYEKLFF	TGTGCCAGTAGTAGGACAGGGGGGTATGAAAAACTGTTTTTT
TRBV6-5	-	once	TRBJ1-1	CASSYSRGQTNTEAFF	TGTGCCAGCAGTTACTCGAGGGGACAAACGAACACTGAAGCTTTCTTT